A single sample gave rise to the 21 T cell receptor beta chains below, sequenced in a study of identical twins. A single record per CDR3 protein comes from TCRdb applying MiXCR to the 5' RACE reads. The sample includes roughly 500,000 distinct CDR3 sequences, around 20% of them seen just once. The sample was also linked to a second study, of T cells expressing NK-cell markers.

Sample: CD4+ T cells sorted from blood. These receptors all come from a woman younger than 30 in good health.

The chain combines TRBV29-1 with TRBJ2-7, with D perhaps being TRBD1 or TRBD2 (5 bases each). V was pared by 6 bases and J by 3 bases, with 12 bases between. The CDR3 runs 12 residues. From germline, CDR1 is SQVTM and CDR2 ANQGSEA. CDR3 bases: TGCAGCGTACCGGGACCCTACTACGAGCAGTACTTC. Translating it yields CSVPGPYYEQYF.

This clonotype has more than one count but fewer than ten. The genes are TRBV18 and TRBJ2-3; D is perhaps TRBD2 (6 bases). Trimming cost V 2 bases and J 0 bases, with 12 bases left between them. The CDR3 runs 16 residues. The germline CDR1 and CDR2 sequences are KGHSH and LQKENI. CDR3 residues: CASSPIGRGSTDTQYF. In nucleotides, the CDR3 is TGTGCCAGCTCACCAATAGGGCGGGGAAGCACAGATACGCAGTATTTT.

The J gene is TRBJ1-2, the V gene TRBV5-5; D gene unclear. The V gene's germline CDR1 is SGHKS and CDR2 YYEKEE (reference sequence). This CDR3 has 16 amino acids. V lost 1 base to trimming and J lost 2 bases, with 15 bases between them. This CDR3 reads CASSLYVNNLNYGYTF. CDR3 in DNA: TGTGCCAGCAGCTTGTACGTCAACAATTTGAACTATGGCTACACCTTC.

The chain is built from TRBV7-9 and TRBJ1-5; 8 positions match TRBD1. CDR3 size: 15 residues. With 0 bases clipped from V and 7 bases from J, the junction kept 5 bases outside the gene matches. CDR1 and CDR2 from the germline V gene are SEHNR and FQNEAQ (reference sequence). The CDR3 loop reads CASSLAAGGRQPQHF. DNA for the CDR3: TGTGCCAGCAGCTTAGCCGCAGGGGGCCGGCAGCCCCAGCATTTT.

This clonotype has a handful of counts. This chain joins TRBV5-1 and TRBJ1-6; TRBD1 aligns across 8 bases. Germline V gives CDR1 SGHRS, CDR2 YFSETQ. This CDR3 has 14 amino acids. V was clipped by 3 bases and J by 7 bases; unmatched bases: 3. The CDR3: CASSWDRQNSPLHF. Here the CDR3 DNA reads TGCGCCAGCAGCTGGGACAGGCAGAATTCACCCCTCCACTTT.

This clonotype was seen only a few times. This chain connects TRBV10-3 to TRBJ2-5; 10 nucleotides agree with TRBD2. The J segment lost 4 bases and the V segment lost 3 bases, leaving 8 bases of the junction unmatched. This CDR3 region has 16 residues. The germline V gene has CDR1 ENHRY and CDR2 SYGVKD. This CDR3 is CAISDQSGGAGETQYF. The CDR3 DNA reads as TGTGCCATCAGTGATCAAAGCGGGGGGGCGGGAGAGACCCAGTACTTC.

This clonotype was picked up a small number of times. V usage is TRBV6-2 or TRBV6-3 and J usage is TRBJ2-3, with 13 positions matching TRBD2. Per germline, CDR1 MNHEY and CDR2 SVGEGT. The CDR3 sequence is 14 residues long. After removal of 7 bases from V and 9 bases from J, the junction contained 7 bases not matched to a gene. CDR3 loop: CASKGLAGWITQYF. Written as DNA, the CDR3 is TGTGCCAGCAAGGGACTAGCGGGATGGATCACGCAGTATTTT.

This clonotype was detected many times. The J gene is TRBJ2-3, the V gene TRBV12-3 or TRBV12-4; D is possibly TRBD2 (7 bases). Trimming took 3 bases from V and 7 from J, leaving 17 bases between them. This CDR3 region has 15 residues. The CDR3 coding sequence is TGTGCCAGCAGTTTGGGGGGGGCACGCACTTATACGCAGTATTTT. This gives the protein CASSLGGARTYTQYF.

V gene TRBV7-9 combines with J gene TRBJ2-5, with D perhaps matching TRBD2 (6 bases). Germline CDR1 reads SEHNR; CDR2 reads FQNEAQ (reference sequence). The CDR3 length is 15 residues. Trimming cost V 1 base and J 4 bases, with 13 bases left between them. The CDR3 reads CASSLVRGGGETQYF. As DNA, the CDR3 is TGTGCCAGCAGCTTAGTAAGGGGAGGTGGAGAGACCCAGTACTTC.

In its sample, this clonotype was seen a few times. A read error may account for a junction end that differs from germline. The J gene is TRBJ2-7, the V gene TRBV10-3, with TRBD2 as a possible D gene (5 bases). The germline V gene has CDR1 ENHRY and CDR2 SYGVKD. CDR3 size: 16 residues. This CDR3 is CAISKSLASSSYEQYF. The CDR3 bases are TGTGCCATCAGTAAGTCGCTAGCCTCCTCTTCCTACGAGCAGTACTTC.

This clonotype appeared once. In DNA, the CDR3 is TGTGCTAGTGGTTTGGTCCCAGGGGAGAATGGGGGCACAGATACGCAGTATTTT. Amino acid sequence: CASGLVPGENGGTDTQYF. This chain joins TRBV12-5 and TRBJ2-3; D possibly corresponds to TRBD1 (6 bases). V was cut by 0 bases and J by 1 base, with 17 bases left in between. Germline loops: CDR1 LGHNT, CDR2 FRNRAP. The CDR3 contains 18 residues. The full variable domain, its missing parts supplied by reference TRBV12-5 and TRBJ2-3, is DARVTQTPRHKVTEMGQEVTMRCQPILGHNTVFWYRQTMMQGLELLAYFRNRAPLDDSGMPKDRFSAEMPDATLATLKIQPSEPRDSAVYFCASGLVPGENGGTDTQYFGPGTRLTVL.

This clonotype was seen only a few times. The chain recombines TRBV11-2 with TRBJ2-7, with TRBD1 matching over 8 bases. Trimming took 3 bases from V and 4 from J; bases not matched to a gene: 5. Per the germline V gene, CDR1 is SGHAT and CDR2 is FQNNGV. This CDR3 has 14 amino acids. The CDR3 reads CASSFPGQVYEQYF. In nucleotides, the CDR3 is TGTGCCAGCAGCTTCCCGGGACAGGTTTACGAGCAGTACTTC.

This clonotype has more than one count but fewer than ten. The V gene is TRBV6-1, the J gene TRBJ2-2; perhaps TRBD2 as D (5 bases). The V end lost 6 bases, the J end lost 5 bases, and 10 bases lay between the germline ends. The CDR3 covers 13 residues. Germline V gene data show CDR1 as MNHNS and CDR2 as SASEGT. CDR3 region: CASRRGVTGELFF. The DNA of the CDR3 is TGTGCCAGCAGACGGGGAGTGACCGGGGAGCTGTTTTTT.

This chain uses TRBV12-3 or TRBV12-4 with TRBJ2-3; D is unresolved. Trimming removed 5 bases at V and 6 bases at J, with 9 bases between. The CDR3 is 12 amino acids. CDR3 sequence: CASSEQADTQYF. CDR3 DNA: TGTGCCAGCAGTGAACAAGCGGATACGCAGTATTTT.

Only a few counts were recorded for this clonotype. The rearrangement joins TRBV12-3 or TRBV12-4 to TRBJ2-1; tentatively, D is TRBD1 or TRBD2 (5 bases each). The V end was cut by 7 bases, the J end by 2 bases, with 12 bases between. The CDR3 loop spans 14 amino acids. Here the CDR3 reads CASTSRDAYNEQFF. In DNA, the CDR3 is TGTGCCAGCACCTCGAGGGACGCCTACAATGAGCAGTTCTTC.

This clonotype was observed a few times. The genes are TRBV5-1 and TRBJ2-7, with D unresolved. The CDR3 runs to 13 residues. V gave up 1 base and J gave up 6 bases, with 11 bases separating them. Germline CDR1 SGHRS, CDR2 YFSETQ. CDR3 nucleotides: TGCGCCAGCAGCTTGATGAGTTCTTCCGAGCAGTACTTC. Protein: CASSLMSSSEQYF.

A note on this clonotype: The conserved final phenylalanine or tryptophan is absent from the CDR3, which likely points to a read error. The chain carries TRBV6-4 and TRBJ2-1; 11 bases are a match to TRBD2. In germline, CDR1 is MRHNA, CDR2 SNTAGT. This CDR3 contains 15 residues. V was clipped by 3 bases and J by 4 bases; unmatched bases: 2. CDR3: CASSEIAGGYNEQFL. In DNA, the CDR3 is TGTGCCAGCAGTGAGATAGCGGGGGGGTACAATGAGCAGTTCTTA.

Only a few counts were recorded for this clonotype. The chain uses TRBV7-2 and TRBJ2-2; 8 bases match TRBD2. Germline-derived CDR1 and CDR2 are SGHTA and FQGNSA. V gave up 5 bases and J gave up 6 bases; unmatched junction bases: 11. CDR3 length: 16 amino acids. The CDR3 spells CASSPRGLGLAGELFF. DNA of the CDR3: TGTGCCAGCAGCCCCCGGGGACTAGGACTTGCCGGGGAGCTGTTTTTT.

The rearrangement uses TRBV20-1 and TRBJ2-3; 8 nucleotides line up with TRBD1. Trimming removed 6 bases from V and 2 bases from J; junction bases left unmatched: 7. The V gene's germline CDR1 is DFQATT and CDR2 SNEGSKA (reference sequence). The CDR3 length is 14 residues. The CDR3 DNA follows: TGCAGTGCCAGAACAGGGGGAAACACAGATACGCAGTATTTT. It codes for CSARTGGNTDTQYF.

This clonotype turned up a few times. The CDR3 loop is CASSSLAGQGPDTQYF. CDR3 in DNA: TGTGCCAGCAGCTCGCTAGCGGGCCAAGGCCCAGATACGCAGTATTTT. V gene TRBV7-6 combines with J gene TRBJ2-3, with 8 bases aligning to TRBD2. V gave up 4 bases and J gave up 4 bases; unmatched junction bases: 10. This CDR3 has 16 amino acids. Per germline, CDR1 SGHVS and CDR2 FNYEAQ.

The chain combines TRBV5-1 with TRBJ2-3; D is undetermined. Trimming left V 0 bases short and J 1 base short, with 6 bases between. The CDR3 consists of 14 residues. The germline CDR1 and CDR2 sequences are SGHRS and YFSETQ. CDR3 residues: CASSLEVRTDTQYF. For the CDR3, the DNA is TGCGCCAGCAGCTTGGAAGTTCGCACAGATACGCAGTATTTT.